This record concerns one T cell receptor (beta chain) sequence. This sample is drawn from a study of blood T cell repertoires in COVID-19. TCRdb's table, derived via immunoSEQ multiplex PCR, lists solely in-frame clones and lacks some. The data contain under 200,000 clones, about 90% of them singletons. The receptor comes from a woman between 70 and 85 years old with acute or convalescent COVID-19. The specimen was peripheral blood.

CDR3 DNA sequence: TGTGCCACCGGGACAGGGGGATCGAACGGGGAGCTGTTTTTT. Translated, it gives CATGTGGSNGELFF. The gene calls are TRBV2 and TRBJ2-2, with 11 bases that match TRBD1. This CDR3 region has 14 residues. Germline assignment: CDR1 SNHLY and CDR2 FYNNEI. V lost 10 bases, J lost 7 bases, and 8 bases stayed unmatched.